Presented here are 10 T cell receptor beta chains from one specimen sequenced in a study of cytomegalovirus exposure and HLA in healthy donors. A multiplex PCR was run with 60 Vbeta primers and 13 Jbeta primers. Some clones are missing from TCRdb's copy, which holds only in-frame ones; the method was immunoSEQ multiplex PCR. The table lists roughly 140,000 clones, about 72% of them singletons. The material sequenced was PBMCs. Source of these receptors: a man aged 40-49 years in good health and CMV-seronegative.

The chain's CDR3 is CTSSQDWPRVYTF. CDR3 sequence (DNA): TGCACCAGCAGCCAAGATTGGCCGAGGGTCTACACCTTC. The chain links TRBV1 to TRBJ1-2. TRBV1 constitutes a pseudogene. The CDR3 sequence is 13 residues long.

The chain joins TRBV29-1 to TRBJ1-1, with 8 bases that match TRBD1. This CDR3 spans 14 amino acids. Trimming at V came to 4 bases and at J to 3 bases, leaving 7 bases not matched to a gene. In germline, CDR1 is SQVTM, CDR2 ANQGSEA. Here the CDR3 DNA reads TGCAGCGTTGGACAGGGGCTGGAGTACACTGAAGCTTTCTTT. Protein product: CSVGQGLEYTEAFF.

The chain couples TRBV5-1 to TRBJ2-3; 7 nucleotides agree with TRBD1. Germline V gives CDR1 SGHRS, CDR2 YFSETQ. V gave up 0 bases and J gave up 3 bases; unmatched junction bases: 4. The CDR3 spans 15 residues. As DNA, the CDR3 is TGCGCCAGCAGCTTGGAAGGGGGCGCGACAGATACGCAGTATTTT. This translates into CASSLEGGATDTQYF.

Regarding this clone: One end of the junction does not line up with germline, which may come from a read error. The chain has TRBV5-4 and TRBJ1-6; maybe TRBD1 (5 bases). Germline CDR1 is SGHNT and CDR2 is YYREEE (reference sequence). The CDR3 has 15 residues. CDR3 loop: CASSLSGLPISPLNF. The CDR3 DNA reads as TGTGCCAGCAGCCTGTCGGGACTTCCGATCTCACCCCTCAACTTT.

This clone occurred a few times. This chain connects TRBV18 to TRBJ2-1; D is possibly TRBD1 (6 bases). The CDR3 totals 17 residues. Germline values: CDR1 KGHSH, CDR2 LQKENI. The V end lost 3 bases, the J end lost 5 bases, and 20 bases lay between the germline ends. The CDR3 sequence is CASSPPLGAPGHNEQFF. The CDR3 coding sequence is TGTGCCAGCTCACCCCCCTTGGGGGCCCCGGGACACAATGAGCAGTTCTTC.

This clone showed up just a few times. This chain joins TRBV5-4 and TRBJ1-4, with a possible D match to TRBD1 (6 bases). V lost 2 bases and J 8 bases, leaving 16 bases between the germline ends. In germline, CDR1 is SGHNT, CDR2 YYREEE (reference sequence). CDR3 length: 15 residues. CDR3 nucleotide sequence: TGTGCCAGCAGCTTCTCTTCAGGGGCAGGGGAAAAACTGTTTTTT. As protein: CASSFSSGAGEKLFF. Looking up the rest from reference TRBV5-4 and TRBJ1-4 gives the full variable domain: ETGVTQSPTHLIKTRGQQVTLRCSSQSGHNTVSWYQQALGQGPQFIFQYYREEENGRGNFPPRFSGLQFPNYSSELNVNALELDDSALYLCASSFSSGAGEKLFFGSGTQLSVL.

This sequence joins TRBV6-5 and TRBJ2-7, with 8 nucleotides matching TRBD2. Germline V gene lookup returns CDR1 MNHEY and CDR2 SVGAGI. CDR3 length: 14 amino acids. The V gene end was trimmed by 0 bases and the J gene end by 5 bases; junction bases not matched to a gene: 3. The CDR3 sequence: CASSYSRTSNEQYF. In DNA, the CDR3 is TGTGCCAGCAGTTACTCAAGGACTAGCAACGAGCAGTACTTC.

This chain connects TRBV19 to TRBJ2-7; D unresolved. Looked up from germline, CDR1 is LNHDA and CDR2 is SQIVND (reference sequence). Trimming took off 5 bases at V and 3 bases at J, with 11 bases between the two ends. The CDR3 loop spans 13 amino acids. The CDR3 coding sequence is TGTGCCAGTAGTCCAAGGTGGAGCTACGAGCAGTACTTC. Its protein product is CASSPRWSYEQYF.

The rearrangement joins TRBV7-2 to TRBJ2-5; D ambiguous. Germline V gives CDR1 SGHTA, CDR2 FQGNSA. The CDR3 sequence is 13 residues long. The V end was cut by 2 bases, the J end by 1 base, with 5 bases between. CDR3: CASSLHSQETQYF. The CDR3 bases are TGTGCCAGCAGCTTACACAGCCAAGAGACCCAGTACTTC.

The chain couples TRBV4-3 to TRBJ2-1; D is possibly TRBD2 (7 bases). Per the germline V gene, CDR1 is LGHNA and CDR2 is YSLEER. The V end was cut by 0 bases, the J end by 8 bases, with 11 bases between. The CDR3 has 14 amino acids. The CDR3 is CASSQDRGGDEQFF. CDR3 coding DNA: TGCGCCAGCAGCCAAGATCGAGGGGGGGATGAGCAGTTCTTC.